This TCR beta chain was identified in a study of T cell repertoires in cytomegalovirus infection (dated by TCRdb to the late 2010s). Regarding the research as a whole: Because public TCR beta signatures pointed to carriage of CMV infection together with the matching HLA type, the HLA type of each donor mattered for the analysis.

Sequencing was performed on an Illumina HiSeq 1500. TCRdb reran the public reads through fastp at Q25 and MiXCR, keeping productive beta chains. Rows are combined by CDR3 protein, so each entry shows the most common genes and DNA. The sample contains approximately 76,000 distinct CDR3 sequences, approximately 3.7% of them found a single time. The top ten constitute under 6% of the sample. This clonotype was detected ten times or more. Its antigen is still unknown. No much larger clonotype is one base removed from it; base qualities were not supplied. Overall results and qualifications from the work: Carriers of CMV infection plus the relevant HLA type were discriminated by the cumulative frequency of public TCR beta family members in the study cohort and in an independent roughly 340-donor cohort. The ex vivo response was dominated by HLA-C-restricted CMV-specific TCR beta clonotypes, and the single most frequent clonotype in two of eight donors was supplied by these HLA-C-restricted clonotypes.

The CDR3 runs 16 amino acids, cysteine and phenylalanine included. The DNA shown is the 48-base CDR3, in frame from base 1. Unmatched junction bases come to 8, with V trimmed by 4 bases and J by 3 bases. From a lookup of the germline V gene, CDR1 and CDR2 are SGHTA and FQGNSA. The sequenced sample was PBMCs. This chain is built from TRBV7-2 and TRBJ2-5, with 10 bases in between that match TRBD1. The receptor's source is a human donor in good health (CMV status not recorded). Some clones in this sample may be carry-over from other donors' samples. The nucleotide sequence reads TGTGCCAGCAGCTCCGGGACAGGGGCGCGGGAAGAGACCCAGTACTTC. This translates into CASSSGTGAREETQYF.